This T cell receptor beta chain was recorded in a study of cytomegalovirus exposure and HLA in healthy donors. As for the study in general: Unique TCRs from HLA-typed donors, 85 million to 100 million of them, were held in an early data release.

Turning to this clone: Antigen unknown.

A multiplex PCR was run with 60 Vbeta primers and 13 Jbeta primers. The data were produced by immunoSEQ multiplex PCR, yet TCRdb's version contains in-frame clones alone and is incomplete. The data contain 200,000 to 250,000 clones, around 79% of them singletons. Study results and limitations: In a later analysis, TCR beta V- and J-gene trimming showed a link to a missense DCLRE1C variant.

V lost 0 bases to trimming and J lost 3 bases, with 14 bases between them. Per germline, CDR1 MNHEY and CDR2 SVGAGI. The CDR3 loop spans 16 amino acids. This sequence originates from a man younger than 35 in good health and CMV-seronegative. Material: PBMCs. V and J are TRBV6-5 and TRBJ1-1; D perhaps matches TRBD1 (5 bases). The CDR3 DNA follows: TGTGCCAGCAGTTACTCGGCGACAGCAATATACACTGAAGCTTTCTTT. This sequence encodes CASSYSATAIYTEAFF.